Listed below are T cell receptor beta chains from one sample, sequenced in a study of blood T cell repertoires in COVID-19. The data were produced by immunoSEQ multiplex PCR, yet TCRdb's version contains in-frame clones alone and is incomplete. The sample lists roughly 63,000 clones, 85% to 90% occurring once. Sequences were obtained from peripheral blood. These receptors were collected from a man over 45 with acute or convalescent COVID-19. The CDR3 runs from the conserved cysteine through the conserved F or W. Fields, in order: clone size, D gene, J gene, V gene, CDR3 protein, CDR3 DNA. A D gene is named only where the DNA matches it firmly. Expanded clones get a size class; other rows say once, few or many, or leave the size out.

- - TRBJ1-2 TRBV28 CASRSAVGYGYTF TGTGCCAGCAGAAGCGCCGTCGGCTATGGCTACACCTTC
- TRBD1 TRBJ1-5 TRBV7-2 CASSLRQGSQPQHF TGTGCCAGCAGCTTAAGACAGGGAAGTCAGCCCCAGCATTTT
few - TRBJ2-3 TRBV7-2 CASSLVALRKDTQYF TGTGCCAGCAGCTTAGTAGCTTTGAGAAAAGATACGCAGTATTTT
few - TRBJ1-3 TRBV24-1 CATSDYRDAGNTIYF TGTGCCACCAGTGATTACAGGGATGCTGGAAACACCATATATTTT
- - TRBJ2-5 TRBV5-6 CASSSQETQYF TGTGCCAGCAGCTCACAAGAGACCCAGTACTTC
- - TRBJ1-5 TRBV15 CATSSRDTRHQPQHF TGTGCCACCAGCAGCCGGGACACCAGACATCAGCCCCAGCATTTT
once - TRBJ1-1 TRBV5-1 CASSLAPSNTEAFF TGCGCCAGCAGCTTGGCACCGAGTAACACTGAAGCTTTCTTT
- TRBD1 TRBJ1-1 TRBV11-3 CASSFPGGSLNTEAFF TGTGCCAGCAGCTTCCCAGGGGGATCCCTGAACACTGAAGCTTTCTTT
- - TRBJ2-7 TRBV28 CASSPDTFSYEQYF TGTGCCAGCAGTCCGGACACCTTCTCCTACGAGCAGTACTTC
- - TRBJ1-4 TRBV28 CASSLGALRAFEKLFF TGTGCCAGCAGTTTGGGGGCTTTGCGGGCTTTTGAAAAACTGTTTTTT
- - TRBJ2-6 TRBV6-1 CASSEPGLTSGANVLTF TGTGCCAGCAGTGAACCGGGACTGACCTCTGGGGCCAACGTCCTGACTTTC
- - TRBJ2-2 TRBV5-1 CASSLDRTNTGELFF TGCGCCAGCAGCTTGGACAGAACGAACACCGGGGAGCTGTTTTTT
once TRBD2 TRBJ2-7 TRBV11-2 CASSLDPSGSPQYF TGTGCCAGCAGCTTAGATCCTAGCGGGAGTCCACAGTACTTC
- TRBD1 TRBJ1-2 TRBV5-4 CASSPTGVHGYTF TGTGCCAGCAGCCCAACAGGGGTGCATGGCTACACCTTC
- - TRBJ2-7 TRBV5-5 CASSSRDTESYEQYF TGTGCCAGCAGCTCCCGGGACACAGAATCCTACGAGCAGTACTTC
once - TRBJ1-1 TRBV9 CASSNLGGEAFF TGTGCCAGCAGCAACCTGGGGGGTGAAGCTTTCTTT
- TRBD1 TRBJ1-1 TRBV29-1 CSVGDRGRNTEAFF TGCAGCGTTGGGGACAGGGGCCGGAACACTGAAGCTTTCTTT
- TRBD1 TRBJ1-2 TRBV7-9 CASSPDRGLNGYTF TGTGCCAGCAGCCCGGACAGGGGGCTGAATGGCTACACCTTC
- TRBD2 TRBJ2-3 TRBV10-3 CAISEKLAGGHTDTQYF TGTGCCATCAGTGAGAAACTAGCGGGAGGACACACAGATACGCAGTATTTT
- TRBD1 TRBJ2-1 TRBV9 CASSPYLRDRVGPSINEQFF TGTGCCAGCAGCCCCTACCTCCGGGACAGGGTAGGACCCTCCATCAATGAGCAGTTCTTC
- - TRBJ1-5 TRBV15 CATSRDSAGSNQPQHF TGTGCCACCAGCAGAGATTCGGCAGGTAGCAATCAGCCCCAGCATTTT
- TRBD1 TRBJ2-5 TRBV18 CASSPHRGKETQYF TGTGCCAGCTCACCCCACAGGGGGAAGGAGACCCAGTACTTC
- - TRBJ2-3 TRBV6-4 CASSDSYSSPDTQYF TGTGCCAGCAGTGACAGTTACAGCTCCCCCGATACGCAGTATTTT
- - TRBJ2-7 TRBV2 CASSGIRYEQYF TGTGCCAGCAGCGGGATCCGTTACGAGCAGTACTTC
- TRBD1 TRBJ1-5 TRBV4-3 CASSARDRRDQPQHF TGCGCCAGCAGCGCAAGGGACAGGAGGGATCAGCCCCAGCATTTT
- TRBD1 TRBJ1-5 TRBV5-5 CASSRYPVGTGEGQPQHF TGTGCCAGCAGCCGATACCCCGTCGGGACAGGCGAGGGTCAGCCCCAGCATTTT
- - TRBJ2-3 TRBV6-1 CASSEPGSNADTQYF TGTGCCAGCAGTGAACCGGGATCGAACGCAGATACGCAGTATTTT
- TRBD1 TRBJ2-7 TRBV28 CASSYSQGGYEQYF TGTGCCAGCAGTTACTCACAGGGGGGTTACGAGCAGTACTTC
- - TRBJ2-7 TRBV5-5 CASSPESTGLSYEQYF TGTGCCAGCAGCCCGGAGTCCACAGGGCTCTCCTACGAGCAGTACTTC
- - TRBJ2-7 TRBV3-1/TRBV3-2 CASKETGTGSYEQYF TGTGCCAGCAAGGAAACGGGTACTGGTTCGTACGAGCAGTACTTC